Given below is one T cell receptor beta chain in context. The sample is drawn from a study of blood T cell repertoires in COVID-19. At the level of the study: The analysed material was cDNA or gDNA that came from T cells, B-cell-depleted T cells, or PBMCs.

Libraries were prepared by immunoSEQ multiplex PCR; TCRdb keeps only in-frame clonotypes and omits some of them. Of roughly 670,000 clones in the sample, just under 90% were seen once. The CDR3 consists of 15 residues. V trimming: 3 bases; J trimming: 4 bases; junction bases outside the gene matches: 6. Germline values: CDR1 SEHNR, CDR2 FQNEAQ (reference sequence). The sample consisted of peripheral blood. This receptor was obtained from a woman between 18 and 30 years old with acute or convalescent COVID-19. The chain links TRBV7-9 to TRBJ1-3, with TRBD1 matching over 7 bases. The CDR3 region is CASSFRDSLGNTIYF. CDR3 nucleotides: TGTGCCAGCAGCTTTCGGGACAGCTTAGGAAACACCATATATTTT.